These 20 T cell receptor beta chains came from one sample sequenced in a study of shared clonotypes between healthy human individuals. Assay: immunoSEQ multiplex PCR; the TCRdb copy retains only in-frame clones and omits some. The sample shows approximately 640,000 clones, less than 95% of them seen only once. Sequencing was performed on memory CD8+ T cells from PBMCs. The subset is: CD45RO+ cells pooled with CCR7-negative TemRA cells. Source of these receptors: a man between 18 and 29 years old in good health. Some clones in this sample may be carry-over from other donors' samples.

About this clone: This is likely an artifact of a read error, given a far larger clone one base away. The CDR3 region has the DNA TGTGCCAGCAGCCCAGGCACCGGGGAGCTGTTTTTT. It specifies CASSPGTGELFF. V is TRBV9 and J is TRBJ2-2; D ambiguous. Trimming left V 4 bases short and J 4 bases short, with 5 bases between. The CDR3 spans 12 residues. Germline V lookup: CDR1 SGDLS, CDR2 YYNGEE.

This chain uses TRBV27 with TRBJ2-2, with 15 bases that match TRBD2. With 3 bases clipped from V and 0 bases from J, the junction kept 8 bases outside the gene matches. The CDR3 consists of 20 residues. Per germline, CDR1 MNHEY and CDR2 SMNVEV (reference sequence). The CDR3 is CASSLSGLAGGVSNTGELFF. In DNA, the CDR3 is TGTGCCAGCAGTTTGTCGGGACTAGCGGGAGGAGTTTCGAACACCGGGGAGCTGTTTTTT.

The chain carries TRBV19 and TRBJ2-5; D gene ambiguous. Germline V gene data show CDR1 as LNHDA and CDR2 as SQIVND (reference sequence). Trimming removed 1 base from V and 5 bases from J, with 14 bases in between. This CDR3 comprises 15 residues. The CDR3 spells CASSIVLRRTETQYF. The CDR3 DNA is TGTGCCAGTAGTATAGTATTGCGGAGAACGGAGACCCAGTACTTC.

This clone was seen a handful of times. The chain joins TRBV28 to TRBJ1-1; D might be TRBD1 (5 bases). This CDR3 is built from 14 residues. CDR1 is MDHEN, CDR2 SYDVKM, per germline. With 3 bases removed from V and 0 bases from J, the gap between germline ends came to 8 bases. The CDR3 sequence: CASSFRQLNTEAFF. Here the CDR3 DNA reads TGTGCCAGCAGTTTTCGACAGCTGAACACTGAAGCTTTCTTT.

This chain links TRBV29-1 with TRBJ2-5, with D possibly TRBD2 on 6 matching bases. Germline-derived CDR1 and CDR2 are SQVTM and ANQGSEA. The CDR3 is 15 amino acids. V gave up 1 base and J gave up 0 bases, with 12 bases separating them. CDR3 region: CSVEGGGADQETQYF. In DNA, the CDR3 is TGCAGCGTTGAAGGCGGCGGGGCAGACCAAGAGACCCAGTACTTC.

The chain employs TRBV27 and TRBJ1-1, with TRBD1 matching over 7 bases. The CDR3 is 14 residues long. Trimming cost V 8 bases and J 1 base; bases outside gene matches: 7. Per germline, CDR1 MNHEY and CDR2 SMNVEV (reference sequence). CDR3 DNA sequence: TGTGCCAGCGGATGGACAGGCGGGAACACTGAAGCTTTCTTT. This codes for CASGWTGGNTEAFF.

The chain links TRBV7-9 to TRBJ2-1, with D perhaps TRBD2 (6 bases). CDR1 is SEHNR, CDR2 FQNEAQ, per germline (reference sequence). Trimming pared 7 bases from V and 7 bases from J, leaving 23 bases between. CDR3 length: 16 residues. The CDR3 is CASTIFRGDSANEQFF. CDR3 nucleotides: TGTGCCAGCACCATCTTTAGAGGGGACTCCGCTAATGAGCAGTTCTTC.

This clone came up a few times. The genes are TRBV7-9 and TRBJ2-7; a weak D match, TRBD2 (6 bases). Germline loops: CDR1 SEHNR, CDR2 FQNEAQ (reference sequence). This CDR3 is built from 13 residues. The V gene lost 5 bases and the J gene lost 7 bases, with 15 bases spanning the gap. The CDR3 reads CASSPVAAIEQYF. DNA of the CDR3: TGTGCCAGCAGCCCCGTAGCGGCAATAGAGCAGTACTTC.

The V and J genes are TRBV29-1 and TRBJ2-7; 12 positions match TRBD2. V dropped 2 bases and J dropped 4; count of bases not matched to a gene: 15. The CDR3 length is 18 residues. In germline, CDR1 is SQVTM, CDR2 ANQGSEA. CDR3 nucleotides: TGCAGCGTTGAACTCTCCCCTCTAGCGGGAGGGATGACATACGAGCAGTACTTC. It encodes CSVELSPLAGGMTYEQYF.

This clone was picked up a small number of times. This chain joins TRBV13 and TRBJ1-5, with TRBD1 matching over 9 bases. The CDR3 has 15 amino acids. The V gene end was trimmed by 4 bases and the J gene end by 6 bases; junction bases not matched to a gene: 7. Germline V gene data show CDR1 as PRHDT and CDR2 as FYEKMQ (reference sequence). CDR3 sequence: CASSSTGTGSQPQHF. The DNA for the CDR3 is TGTGCCAGCAGCTCGACCGGGACAGGGAGTCAGCCCCAGCATTTT.

The chain couples TRBV6-5 to TRBJ2-1; D not certain. Germline values: CDR1 MNHEY, CDR2 SVGAGI. The CDR3 consists of 12 residues. V gave up 7 bases and J gave up 5 bases, with 9 bases separating them. CDR3 coding DNA: TGTGCCAGCAAGGGTAGGAACAATGAGCAGTTCTTC. Translation gives CASKGRNNEQFF.

This clone was seen just once. The rearrangement links TRBV29-1 to TRBJ2-7; possibly TRBD1 for D (5 bases). The V end lost 1 base, the J end lost 2 bases, and 9 bases lay between the germline ends. Per the germline V gene, CDR1 is SQVTM and CDR2 is ANQGSEA. The CDR3 has 13 residues. The CDR3 reads CSVEGGQPYEQYF. The DNA for the CDR3 is TGCAGCGTTGAAGGGGGCCAGCCCTACGAGCAGTACTTC.

V and J are TRBV10-3 and TRBJ2-4; tentatively, D is TRBD1 (5 bases). V was trimmed by 0 bases and J by 2 bases, leaving 11 bases between them. Germline CDR1 ENHRY, CDR2 SYGVKD. This CDR3 spans 16 amino acids. The CDR3 reads CAISESGAGPKNIQYF. CDR3 sequence (DNA): TGTGCCATCAGTGAGTCAGGGGCAGGGCCCAAAAACATTCAGTACTTC.

The chain carries TRBV27 and TRBJ1-2; the D gene is possibly TRBD1 (5 bases). Germline loops: CDR1 MNHEY, CDR2 SMNVEV (reference sequence). This CDR3 region has 18 residues. V was pared by 7 bases and J by 4 bases, with 28 bases between. As DNA, the CDR3 is TGTGCCAGCACCCCCTTAGAGGGATGGGGCCCGGAAGGCTATGGCTACACCTTC. It yields the protein CASTPLEGWGPEGYGYTF.

The rearrangement uses TRBV7-8 and TRBJ1-2; no reliable D call. The CDR3 spans 14 residues. Germline loops: CDR1 SGHVS, CDR2 FQNEAQ. Between the trimmed V and J ends, which lost 5 bases and 4 bases, there was a span of 14 bases. In nucleotides, the CDR3 is TGTGCCAGCAGCCTAGAACCCCCTGCCTATGGCTACACCTTC. Encoded protein: CASSLEPPAYGYTF.

The chain recombines TRBV6-1 with TRBJ2-7; TRBD2 matches 11 bases. The CDR3 spans 13 residues. V lost 11 bases, J lost 3 bases, and 6 bases stayed unmatched. CDR1 is MNHNS and CDR2 is SASEGT in the germline V gene. The DNA of the CDR3 is TGTGCCGGGGGACTAGCGGACAACTACGAGCAGTACTTC. Protein sequence: CAGGLADNYEQYF.

The chain employs TRBV19 and TRBJ1-5, with TRBD1 matching 8 bases. Trimming took 10 bases from V and 0 from J; bases not matched to a gene: 8. Germline lookup yields CDR1 LNHDA and CDR2 SQIVND (reference sequence). CDR3 length: 15 residues. The chain's CDR3 is CATTGVGFSNQPQHF. CDR3 nucleotide sequence: TGTGCCACGACAGGGGTGGGTTTTAGCAATCAGCCCCAGCATTTT. Using reference TRBV19 and TRBJ1-5 for the parts outside the CDR3, the full variable domain is DGGITQSPKYLFRKEGQNVTLSCEQNLNHDAMYWYRQDPGQGLRLIYYSQIVNDFQKGDIAEGYSVSREKKESFPLTVTSAQKNPTAFYLCATTGVGFSNQPQHFGDGTRLSIL.

The chain carries TRBV7-9 and TRBJ1-5, with unresolved D. CDR1 SEHNR and CDR2 FQNEAQ come from the germline V gene (reference sequence). The V and J ends lost 5 bases and 6 bases respectively, with 17 bases between them. The CDR3 sequence is 15 residues long. The CDR3 bases are TGTGCCAGCAGCCCTTCTGGTTCGAGCTCTCAGCCCCAGCATTTT. It translates to CASSPSGSSSQPQHF.

CDR3 protein: CASSWSGRGSYEQYF. In nucleotides, the CDR3 is TGTGCCAGCAGCTGGAGCGGGCGCGGGTCCTACGAGCAGTACTTC. The genes are TRBV27 and TRBJ2-7, with D maybe TRBD2 (6 bases). V lost 6 bases, J lost 1 base, and 16 bases lay in between. Germline V CDR1 and CDR2: MNHEY, SMNVEV (reference sequence). This CDR3 region has 15 residues.

The rearrangement joins TRBV25-1 to TRBJ1-3; D remains unclear. CDR1 is MGHDK, CDR2 SYGVNS, per germline. The ends were cut back, 3 bases at V and 0 bases at J, with 9 bases in the middle. The CDR3 has 15 amino acids. In nucleotides, the CDR3 is TGTGCCAGCAGTGAGGGGTCAGGCTCTGGAAACACCATATATTTT. This codes for CASSEGSGSGNTIYF. The entire variable domain, with the rest obtained from reference TRBV25-1 and TRBJ1-3, is as follows: EADIYQTPRYLVIGTGKKITLECSQTMGHDKMYWYQQDPGMELHLIHYSYGVNSTEKGDLSSESTVSRIRTEHFPLTLESARPSHTSQYLCASSEGSGSGNTIYFGEGSWLTVV.